This T cell receptor (beta chain) derives from a study of T cell responses to AZD1222 COVID-19 vaccine. Points from the study as a whole: Sampling captured repertoires only after the peak T cell response. Donors were largely white British and mainly female; clonal diversity was possibly underestimated.

Points on this clone: Its antigen is not identified.

Sequenced by immunoSEQ multiplex PCR; TCRdb stores in-frame clones only, minus some. The sample contains roughly 140,000 clones, 85% to 95% of which appear only once. The CDR3 is 12 amino acids. Trimming cost V 4 bases and J 5 bases, with 8 bases left between them. This receptor was obtained from an adult who received the AZD1222 COVID-19 vaccine. The rearrangement joins TRBV23-1 to TRBJ1-1; D is uncertain. TRBV23-1 is an ORF, with its function uncertain. Sequenced material: peripheral blood, taken 28 days after the second AZD1222 dose. The CDR3 spells CASSPPGTEAFF. Here the CDR3 DNA reads TGCGCCAGCAGTCCACCAGGAACTGAAGCTTTCTTT.